This T cell receptor (beta chain) was profiled in a study of T cell repertoires in cytomegalovirus infection. TCRdb re-called the reads through MiXCR, storing one row per CDR3 protein. The sample contains about 150,000 distinct CDR3 sequences, around 22% of which appear only once. The study's findings and limits: Clonotype analysis showed dominance of the ex vivo response by HLA-C-restricted CMV-specific TCR beta clonotypes.

The V and J ends lost 6 bases and 4 bases, in that order; junction bases with no gene match: 7. Germline-derived CDR1 and CDR2 are MNHEY and SMNVEV (reference sequence). The CDR3 totals 15 residues. Concerning this clonotype: The antigen remains unidentified.

The chain joins TRBV27 to TRBJ2-2; TRBD1 matches 8 bases. Sequencing used PBMCs. The clonotype comes from a human donor in good health (CMV status not recorded). Some clones in this sample may be carry-over from other donors' samples. CDR3 nucleotide sequence: TGTGCCAGCAGCTATAACAGGGGGAGCACCGGGGAGCTGTTTTTT. Translation: CASSYNRGSTGELFF.